This T cell receptor (beta chain) emerged from a study of long-term antiretroviral therapy in people with HIV. Trimming at V came to 4 bases and at J to 2 bases, leaving 5 bases not matched to a gene. The CDR3 has 16 residues. From germline, CDR1 is LGHNA and CDR2 YSLEER. Assay version v3.0 of immunoSEQ was used, and it was run at survey level. TCRdb's copy holds only in-frame clones and misses some; the assay was immunoSEQ multiplex PCR. The profile covers roughly 25,000 clones, with 80% to 95% appearing a single time and about 10% taken by the ten largest. Per donor, a minimum of one pre-ART and a minimum of two post-ART PBMC samples were available. A note on this clone: Antigen unknown.

Overall study findings and caveats: Pre-ART expanded TRB clones stayed dominant throughout, though often decreasing after ART. No data were available on ART adherence, viral resistance or therapy changes.

This chain joins TRBV4-3 and TRBJ2-3; the match to TRBD2 covers 11 bases. The sequencing here drew on unsorted PBMCs, taken 7.6 years after starting antiretroviral therapy. The sequence derives from a woman between 40 and 55 years old with HIV. CDR3 nucleotide sequence: TGCGCCAGCAGCCCGAAGACTAGCGGGGACACAGATACGCAGTATTTT. It translates to CASSPKTSGDTDTQYF.